Below, 24 T cell receptor beta chains from the same sample are listed, as sequenced in a study of cytotoxic CD8 clonotypes in ibrutinib-treated CLL. The table came from immunoSEQ multiplex PCR; TCRdb's copy has only in-frame clones and leaves some out. The sample carries approximately 330,000 clones, roughly 79% recorded once. Sequences were derived from PBMCs, sampled before ibrutinib treatment. Every receptor here comes from a human donor with chronic lymphocytic leukemia.

The rearrangement joins TRBV15 to TRBJ1-5; no definite D call. CDR3 length: 11 residues. Trimming removed 8 bases from V and 10 bases from J, with 12 bases in between. Germline V gene sequence: CDR1 LNHNV, CDR2 YYDKDF (reference sequence). The CDR3 coding sequence is TGTGCCACCGGGTCTCGTTATCCCCAGCATTTT. Its protein is CATGSRYPQHF.

In this sample, this clone turned up once. The CDR3 DNA reads TGTGCCAGCAGTTTATCCACAAGGAGGGCCCTGAACAATGAGCAGTTCTTC. Protein sequence: CASSLSTRRALNNEQFF. The V gene is TRBV27, the J gene TRBJ2-1, with D tentatively TRBD2 (6 bases). The germline V and J ends were trimmed by 0 bases and 5 bases, with 17 bases remaining between them. Germline V lookup: CDR1 MNHEY, CDR2 SMNVEV (reference sequence). The CDR3 extends over 17 amino acids.

V and J are TRBV29-1 and TRBJ2-3; D not resolved. Looked up from germline, CDR1 is SQVTM and CDR2 is ANQGSEA. V dropped 4 bases and J dropped 2 bases, with 13 bases sitting between them. The CDR3 totals 14 residues. The CDR3 DNA is TGCAGCGTTGTTACCTTTAAATCCACAGATACGCAGTATTTT. Its translation: CSVVTFKSTDTQYF.

On this clone: At one boundary the junction diverges from the germline segment, which might be a read error. The chain recombines TRBV7-7 with TRBJ2-1; 7 nucleotides align to TRBD2. This CDR3 spans 14 amino acids. CDR1 and CDR2 from the germline V gene are SSHAT and FNYEAQ (reference sequence). CDR3 bases: TGTGCTAGCAGCTTAGCGGGTGCCTACAATGAGCAGTTCTTC. Protein: CASSLAGAYNEQFF.

The J gene is TRBJ2-2, the V gene TRBV7-2, with D possibly called TRBD1 or TRBD2 (5 bases each). The CDR3 length is 15 residues. The V end lost 5 bases, the J end lost 4 bases, and 14 bases lay between the germline ends. The germline gives CDR1 SGHTA, CDR2 FQGNSA. In nucleotides, the CDR3 is TGTGCCAGCAGCCCACACGGGACGTTCACCGGGGAGCTGTTTTTT. It specifies CASSPHGTFTGELFF.

The chain links TRBV5-6 to TRBJ2-1, with D perhaps given as TRBD1 or TRBD2 (5 bases each). CDR3 length: 12 residues. V shed 4 bases and J shed 12 bases, with 14 bases lying between them. From germline, CDR1 is SGHDT and CDR2 YYEEEE. CDR3 sequence reads: CASSLTLGGQFF. The CDR3 DNA reads TGTGCCAGCAGCCTCACGCTTGGGGGGCAGTTCTTC.

This chain links TRBV27 with TRBJ2-2, with D maybe TRBD2 (6 bases). V was cut by 5 bases and J by 0 bases, with 16 bases left in between. CDR3 length equals 17 residues. The germline gives CDR1 MNHEY, CDR2 SMNVEV (reference sequence). CDR3 coding DNA: TGTGCCAGCAGTCTCCTGGGGACTTACCCGAACACCGGGGAGCTGTTTTTT. It specifies CASSLLGTYPNTGELFF.

V usage is TRBV5-6 and J usage is TRBJ2-5; TRBD1 might be the D (5 bases). CDR3 length: 14 residues. The germline V gene encodes CDR1 SGHDT and CDR2 YYEEEE. Trimming pared 0 bases from V and 5 bases from J, leaving 11 bases between. Written as DNA, the CDR3 is TGTGCCAGCAGCTTGGGGGCAGGGCGCGAGACCCAGTACTTC. Translated: CASSLGAGRETQYF.

The rearrangement links TRBV15 to TRBJ1-2; D is perhaps TRBD1 (5 bases). The germline gives CDR1 LNHNV, CDR2 YYDKDF (reference sequence). There are 15 residues in the CDR3. V lost 5 bases to trimming and J lost 4 bases, with 17 bases between them. In DNA form, the CDR3 reads TGTGCCACCAGCGGCCAGGGCCACAACACCTATGGCTACACCTTC. Translating gives CATSGQGHNTYGYTF.

The genes are TRBV4-1 and TRBJ2-2, with 9 nucleotides matching TRBD1. Unmatched junction bases numbered 6, after V lost 2 bases and J lost 5 bases. The CDR3 is 16 amino acids. Germline loops: CDR1 MGHRA, CDR2 YSYEKL. CDR3 in DNA: TGCGCCAGCAGCCAACTCGGACAGGGGTTAACCGGGGAGCTGTTTTTT. Its protein product is CASSQLGQGLTGELFF.

The gene calls are TRBV27 and TRBJ2-2, with 15 bases that match TRBD2. There are 21 residues in the CDR3. Germline assignment: CDR1 MNHEY and CDR2 SMNVEV (reference sequence). Trimming at V came to 5 bases and at J to 5 bases, leaving 18 bases not matched to a gene. CDR3 nucleotide sequence: TGTGCCAGCAGTCCGTGGGGGGGACTAGCGGGAGGCTTCGGGAATACCGGGGAGCTGTTTTTT. Its translation is CASSPWGGLAGGFGNTGELFF.

The J gene is TRBJ2-1, the V gene TRBV7-2, with 7 bases lining up with TRBD1. The germline CDR1 and CDR2 sequences are SGHTA and FQGNSA. The trim removed 5 bases at V and 0 bases at J, leaving 4 bases unmatched. The CDR3 spans 15 residues. This CDR3 is CASSQGQNSYNEQFF. As DNA, the CDR3 is TGTGCCAGCAGCCAGGGACAGAACTCCTACAATGAGCAGTTCTTC.

The V call is TRBV30, the J call TRBJ1-1; D is perhaps TRBD1 (6 bases). The CDR3 length is 13 residues. The germline V gene encodes CDR1 GTSNPN and CDR2 SVGIG (reference sequence). Deletions cut 4 bases from V and 5 bases from J, with 14 bases between. For the CDR3, the DNA is TGTGCCTGGAACTCGGGGACACCGACTGAAGCTTTCTTT. Encoded protein: CAWNSGTPTEAFF.

This chain uses TRBV5-4 with TRBJ2-3; 15 bases align to TRBD2. This CDR3 spans 20 amino acids. The germline gives CDR1 SGHNT, CDR2 YYREEE (reference sequence). V shed 1 base and J 0 bases; nucleotides not matched to a gene: 9. The CDR3 protein is CASSLPGLAGGIASTDTQYF. The CDR3, as DNA: TGTGCCAGCAGCTTGCCTGGACTAGCGGGAGGGATCGCTAGCACAGATACGCAGTATTTT.

The chain uses TRBV11-2 and TRBJ2-5; perhaps TRBD1 as D (6 bases). The CDR3 spans 14 residues. Germline-derived CDR1 and CDR2 are SGHAT and FQNNGV. The V end was cut by 5 bases, the J end by 1 base, with 11 bases between. The CDR3 region has the DNA TGTGCCAGCAGCGTTACAGGGATCCAAGAGACCCAGTACTTC. Residues: CASSVTGIQETQYF.

The chain combines TRBV7-9 with TRBJ1-3; possibly TRBD1 for D (6 bases). CDR1 SEHNR and CDR2 FQNEAQ come from the germline V gene (reference sequence). The ends were cut back, 1 base at V and 4 bases at J, with 8 bases in the middle. The CDR3 is 14 residues long. The CDR3 sequence: CASSLGTAGNTIYF. CDR3 DNA sequence: TGTGCCAGCAGCTTAGGGACAGCGGGAAACACCATATATTTT.

V is TRBV4-3 and J is TRBJ2-4, with D hard to call. This CDR3 has 11 residues. V was clipped by 3 bases and J by 7 bases, with 4 bases between them. Germline V gene sequence: CDR1 LGHNA, CDR2 YSLEER. The CDR3 here is CASSQGNIQYF. Written as DNA, the CDR3 is TGCGCCAGCAGCCAGGGGAACATTCAGTACTTC.

The count of this clone is one. The chain couples TRBV6-4 to TRBJ2-7, with 10 bases lining up with TRBD1. V gave up 5 bases and J gave up 6 bases; unmatched junction bases: 13. CDR3 length equals 16 residues. Germline CDR1 MRHNA, CDR2 SNTAGT. CDR3 protein: CASSREDRDRGIEQYF. The CDR3, as DNA: TGTGCCAGCAGTCGGGAAGACCGGGACAGGGGTATCGAGCAGTACTTC.

The rearrangement links TRBV6-1 to TRBJ2-5; D may match TRBD1 or TRBD2 (6 bases each). CDR1 MNHNS and CDR2 SASEGT come from the germline V gene. V lost 7 bases to trimming and J lost 5 bases, with 20 bases between them. The CDR3 totals 15 residues. The CDR3 sequence: CASKEEGHPTETQYF. The CDR3 nucleotides read TGTGCCAGCAAGGAGGAGGGACATCCTACGGAGACCCAGTACTTC.

This clone was seen a handful of times. The chain employs TRBV19 and TRBJ1-5; no clear D gene. V gave up 7 bases and J gave up 0 bases, with 13 bases separating them. CDR1 and CDR2 (germline): LNHDA, SQIVND (reference sequence). CDR3 size: 15 residues. CDR3 sequence reads: CASTPRQASNQPQHF. CDR3 DNA sequence: TGTGCCAGTACCCCCCGGCAGGCTAGCAATCAGCCCCAGCATTTT. Complete variable domain (other parts from reference TRBV19 and TRBJ1-5): DGGITQSPKYLFRKEGQNVTLSCEQNLNHDAMYWYRQDPGQGLRLIYYSQIVNDFQKGDIAEGYSVSREKKESFPLTVTSAQKNPTAFYLCASTPRQASNQPQHFGDGTRLSIL.

The chain is built from TRBV5-6 and TRBJ2-7; TRBD1 agrees at 7 bases. The CDR3 extends over 16 amino acids. Trimming took 4 bases from V and 3 from J; bases not matched to a gene: 13. Germline loops: CDR1 SGHDT, CDR2 YYEEEE. The CDR3 reads CASSASGVGQVYEQYF. CDR3 bases: TGTGCCAGCAGCGCATCCGGCGTAGGACAGGTCTACGAGCAGTACTTC.

This sequence joins TRBV27 and TRBJ2-1; a possible D gene is TRBD2 (7 bases). The CDR3 runs 16 residues. Looked up from germline, CDR1 is MNHEY and CDR2 is SMNVEV (reference sequence). Trimming left V 7 bases short and J 2 bases short, with 18 bases between. The CDR3 is CASKMAGDYPYNEQFF. CDR3 sequence (DNA): TGTGCCAGCAAGATGGCAGGGGACTACCCCTACAATGAGCAGTTCTTC.

The chain couples TRBV5-1 to TRBJ2-5; TRBD2 might be the D (5 bases). V was shortened by 4 bases and J by 6 bases, with 16 bases between the two germline ends. Germline V CDR1 and CDR2: SGHRS, YFSETQ. This CDR3 has 14 residues. The CDR3 DNA follows: TGCGCCAGCAGCATGGAGAGGGTTTGGCAGACCCAGTACTTC. It yields the protein CASSMERVWQTQYF.

This clone was counted only a few times. The chain is built from TRBV19 and TRBJ2-7; 8 positions agree with TRBD1. This CDR3 is built from 15 residues. Germline CDR1 reads LNHDA; CDR2 reads SQIVND (reference sequence). V gave up 3 bases and J gave up 3 bases; unmatched junction bases: 7. CDR3 amino acids: CASSIRTGPNYEQYF. In DNA form, the CDR3 reads TGTGCCAGTAGTATCCGGACAGGGCCCAACTACGAGCAGTACTTC.